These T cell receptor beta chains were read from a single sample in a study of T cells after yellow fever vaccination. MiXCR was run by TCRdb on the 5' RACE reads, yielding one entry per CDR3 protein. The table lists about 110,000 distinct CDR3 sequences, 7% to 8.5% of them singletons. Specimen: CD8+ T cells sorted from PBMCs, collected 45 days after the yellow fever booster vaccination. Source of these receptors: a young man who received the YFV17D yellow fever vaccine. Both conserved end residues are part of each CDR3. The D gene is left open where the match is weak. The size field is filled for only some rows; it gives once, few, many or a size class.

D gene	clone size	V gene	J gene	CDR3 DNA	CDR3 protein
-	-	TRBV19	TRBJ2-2	TGTGTTGCGAGCGGACTCAACACCGGGGAGCTGTTTTTT	CVASGLNTGELFF
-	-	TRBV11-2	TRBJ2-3	TGTGCCAGCACCATAGGGTGGGGCCCGGGCACAGATACGCAGTATTTT	CASTIGWGPGTDTQYF
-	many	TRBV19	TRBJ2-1	TGTGCCAGTAACCCCAACCCCGCTTGGGGTTACAATGAGCAGTTCTTC	CASNPNPAWGYNEQFF
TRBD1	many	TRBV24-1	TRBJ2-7	TGTGCCACCAGTGACACCGGGACAGACTACGAGCAGTACTTC	CATSDTGTDYEQYF
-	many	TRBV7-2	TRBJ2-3	TGTGCCAGCAGCTTAGGCGCAGATGCAGATACGCAGTATTTT	CASSLGADADTQYF
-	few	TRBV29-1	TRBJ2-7	TGCAGCGTACGCGACAGCCCCTACGAGCAGTACTTC	CSVRDSPYEQYF
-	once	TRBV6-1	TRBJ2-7	TGTGCCAGCAGTGAAGCGGTCTTAGCTTATTACGAGCAGTACTTC	CASSEAVLAYYEQYF
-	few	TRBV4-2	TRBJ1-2	TGTGCCAGCAGCCAAGATTGGGGGAGATCGGGTGGCTACACCTTC	CASSQDWGRSGGYTF
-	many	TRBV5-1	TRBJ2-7	TGCGCCAGCAGCTTGACAGGACCAACCTACGAGCAGTACTTC	CASSLTGPTYEQYF
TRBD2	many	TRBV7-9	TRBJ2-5	TGTGCCAGCAGCTTGAGCGGGACCCTGGAAGAGACCCAGTACTTC	CASSLSGTLEETQYF
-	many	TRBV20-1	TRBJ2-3	TGCAGTGCTAGAGCGGGAGCCGCAGATACGCAGTATTTT	CSARAGAADTQYF
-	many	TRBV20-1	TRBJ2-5	TGCAGTGCTGAACTAGCCCTGGAGACCCAGTACTTC	CSAELALETQYF
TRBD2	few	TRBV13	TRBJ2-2	TGTGCCAGCAGCCTACGACTAGCGGGAGGGCCGGACACCGGGGAGCTGTTTTTT	CASSLRLAGGPDTGELFF
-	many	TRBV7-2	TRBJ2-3	TGTGCCAGCAGCCCACCAAGGGGGGGCTGGCCAGATACGCAGTATTTT	CASSPPRGGWPDTQYF
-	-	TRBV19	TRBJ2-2	TGTGCCACACGGGACCCAAACACCGGGGAGCTGTTTTTT	CATRDPNTGELFF